The present TCR beta chain was sequenced within a study of cytomegalovirus exposure and HLA in healthy donors. Study results and limitations: Researchers reported that a few CMV-associated chains were confirmed in vitro as CMV antigen-specific. With DRB1 most and HLA-C fewest, TCR association rates differed between HLA loci in a later analysis. Under 20,000 TCR beta sequences were associated with HLA alleles at 0.05 false discovery rate in a later analysis. Within an earlier analysis, most TCR beta V segments proved productive either about 90% or about 30% of the time.

Germline values: CDR1 SGHDN, CDR2 FVKESK. V was clipped by 1 base and J by 3 bases, with 10 bases between them. The CDR3 spans 15 residues. Comment on this clone: Its antigen is not identified.

Use of 60 Vbeta and 13 Jbeta primers characterized the PCR. This table comes from immunoSEQ multiplex PCR, and its TCRdb copy is limited to in-frame clones, with some not included. This sample has some 150,000 clones, with around 79% found just once. Sequencing was done on a sample of PBMCs. The clonotype originates from a man younger than 40 in good health and CMV-seropositive. This sequence joins TRBV14 and TRBJ2-1; TRBD1 is a possible D gene (5 bases). CDR3 sequence (DNA): TGTGCCAGCAGCCAAGTAGGCAGGGTCTACAATGAGCAGTTCTTC. Translation: CASSQVGRVYNEQFF. Full variable domain (outside the CDR3, taken from reference TRBV14 and TRBJ2-1): EAGVTQFPSHSVIEKGQTVTLRCDPISGHDNLYWYRRVMGKEIKFLLHFVKESKQDESGMPNNRFLAERTGGTYSTLKVQPAELEDSGVYFCASSQVGRVYNEQFFGPGTRLTVL.